One and the same sample provided the 16 T cell receptor beta chains below, sequenced in a study of patients and donors after allogeneic stem cell transplantation. TCRdb itself ran the RT-PCR reads through MiXCR, one entry per CDR3 protein. The sample has tens of thousands of distinct CDR3 sequences, about 5% seen once. The specimen sequenced was blood, either unsorted or a sorted T cell fraction (not recorded which). The receptors here all came from a human donor who was either an allogeneic HSCT recipient or a stem cell or donor lymphocyte infusion donor (not recorded which). It is not recorded whose cells these are; they may come from a transplant donor.

This clonotype was observed a few times. The V and J genes are TRBV6-1 and TRBJ1-3; D remains ambiguous. V dropped 6 bases and J dropped 0 bases, with 12 bases sitting between them. From germline, CDR1 is MNHNS and CDR2 SASEGT. The CDR3 spans 15 residues. CDR3 region: CASSRDSGSGNTIYF. The CDR3 nucleotides are TGTGCCAGCAGCCGGGATTCGGGCTCTGGAAACACCATATATTTT.

The chain is built from TRBV19 and TRBJ1-6; tentative D call: TRBD1 (6 bases). The CDR3 runs 14 residues. V was clipped by 6 bases and J by 7 bases, with 13 bases between them. The V gene's germline CDR1 is LNHDA and CDR2 SQIVND (reference sequence). The CDR3 nucleotides are TGTGCCAGTAGCGACGGACAGACAAATTCACCCCTCCACTTT. This codes for CASSDGQTNSPLHF.

This clonotype was observed many times. The rearrangement links TRBV5-4 to TRBJ2-2; TRBD1 matches at 9 bases. The germline V gene has CDR1 SGHNT and CDR2 YYREEE (reference sequence). V lost 4 bases, J lost 4 bases, and 14 bases stayed unmatched. This CDR3 is 18 amino acids long. The CDR3 protein is CASSRGTGLVGITGELFF. The CDR3 region has the DNA TGTGCCAGCAGCAGGGGGACAGGGTTAGTTGGGATCACCGGGGAGCTGTTTTTT.

This clonotype occurred many times. J is TRBJ2-2 and V is TRBV5-6, with a weak D call TRBD2 (5 bases). Germline CDR1 reads SGHDT; CDR2 reads YYEEEE. This CDR3 has 15 amino acids. V lost 1 base and J lost 7, with 14 bases in between. CDR3 nucleotide sequence: TGTGCCAGCAGCTTGTTTGCGGGCTATGGCGGGGAGCTGTTTTTT. This translates into CASSLFAGYGGELFF.

This clonotype was found many times. V usage is TRBV4-1 and J usage is TRBJ2-5; 7 positions match TRBD2. The junction had 8 bases not matched to a gene; V was cut back by 6 bases and J by 4 bases. Germline-derived CDR1 and CDR2 are MGHRA and YSYEKL. This CDR3 has 14 residues. DNA for the CDR3: TGCGCCAGCAGGGTTAGACTAGCCGCAGAGACCCAGTACTTC. Translated: CASRVRLAAETQYF.

The table lists this clonotype with many counts. The CDR3 sequence is CASRGAGSEQFF. The CDR3 nucleotides read TGTGCCAGCAGAGGCGCTGGTAGTGAGCAGTTCTTC. V and J are TRBV12-3 or TRBV12-4 and TRBJ2-1; unclear D gene. The CDR3 contains 12 residues. Trimming removed 6 bases from V and 9 bases from J, with 12 bases in between.

This clonotype occurred many times. V and J are TRBV5-1 and TRBJ2-1; 8 nucleotides match TRBD2. Losses at the gene ends were 2 bases for V and 8 bases for J; bases not matched to a gene: 6. CDR3 length equals 14 residues. CDR1 is SGHRS, CDR2 YFSETQ, per germline. The CDR3, as DNA: TGCGCCAGCAGCTTAAGCGGGAGTTACGATGAGCAGTTCTTC. It codes for CASSLSGSYDEQFF.

This clonotype has ten or more counts. The chain combines TRBV20-1 with TRBJ1-5; 7 bases match TRBD1. The CDR3 spans 15 residues. The V segment lost 0 bases and the J segment 7 bases; nucleotides outside the gene matches: 9. Germline-derived CDR1 and CDR2 are DFQATT and SNEGSKA (reference sequence). CDR3 DNA sequence: TGCAGTGCTAGAGATCGGACAGGTGGAACCCAGCCCCAGCATTTT. It is translated as CSARDRTGGTQPQHF.

The sample holds many counts of this clonotype. The CDR3 is CSAAGQNTDTQYF. DNA for the CDR3: TGCAGTGCTGCGGGACAGAACACAGATACGCAGTATTTT. The gene calls are TRBV20-1 and TRBJ2-3; maybe TRBD1 (7 bases). V gave up 5 bases and J gave up 2 bases, with 11 bases separating them. Germline loops: CDR1 DFQATT, CDR2 SNEGSKA (reference sequence). The CDR3 is 13 residues long.

The chain carries TRBV20-1 and TRBJ2-3, with D possibly matching TRBD2 (6 bases). Per the germline V gene, CDR1 is DFQATT and CDR2 is SNEGSKA (reference sequence). This CDR3 has 13 amino acids. Trimming removed 5 bases at V and 3 bases at J, with 12 bases between. CDR3 DNA: TGCAGTGCTGTACTAGCTTTGACAGATACGCAGTATTTT. Amino acids: CSAVLALTDTQYF.

This sequence joins TRBV20-1 and TRBJ2-5; D is possibly TRBD1 (5 bases). The V end lost 4 bases, the J end lost 0 bases, and 21 bases lay between the germline ends. This CDR3 comprises 17 residues. Germline CDR1 and CDR2: DFQATT and SNEGSKA (reference sequence). CDR3 DNA: TGCAGTGCTAACAAAGTTGGGGCCGCCGTGTACCAAGAGACCCAGTACTTC. This sequence encodes CSANKVGAAVYQETQYF.

This clonotype has ten or more counts. The chain recombines TRBV5-4 with TRBJ2-7; possibly TRBD1 for D (6 bases). This CDR3 contains 14 residues. Germline V lookup: CDR1 SGHNT, CDR2 YYREEE (reference sequence). V lost 5 bases and J lost 3, with 15 bases in between. CDR3 sequence: CASRDTGKDYEQYF. CDR3 bases: TGTGCCAGCAGGGACACAGGGAAGGACTACGAGCAGTACTTC.

This clonotype has more than one count but fewer than ten. The chain uses TRBV7-6 and TRBJ1-1; the D gene is possibly TRBD1 (5 bases). The ends were cut back, 5 bases at V and 2 bases at J, with 15 bases in the middle. This CDR3 region has 15 residues. Germline V gives CDR1 SGHVS, CDR2 FNYEAQ. The CDR3 nucleotides read TGTGCCAGCAGCCTTCTGACAGCAGCTAACACTGAAGCTTTCTTT. This sequence encodes CASSLLTAANTEAFF.

A remark on this clonotype: This could be a read error, since a much larger clone is one nucleotide away. This chain connects TRBV29-1 to TRBJ1-2, with 9 bases that match TRBD1. This CDR3 is built from 11 residues. Germline lookup yields CDR1 SQVTM and CDR2 ANQGSEA. This chain's CDR3 is CSDRGNYGYTF. The CDR3, as DNA: TGCAGTGACAGGGGGAACTATGGCTACACCTTC.

The J gene is TRBJ2-7, the V gene TRBV27, with 9 nucleotides matching TRBD1. CDR3 length: 16 residues. V was clipped by 11 bases and J by 0 bases; unmatched bases: 14. The germline CDR1 and CDR2 sequences are MNHEY and SMNVEV (reference sequence). CDR3 residues: CAGGTGPLGVSYEQYF. As DNA, the CDR3 is TGTGCCGGCGGGACAGGGCCCTTAGGGGTCTCCTACGAGCAGTACTTC.

The chain is built from TRBV5-1 and TRBJ2-7, with 10 bases that match TRBD2. CDR3 size: 17 residues. Trimming removed 4 bases from V and 3 bases from J; junction bases left unmatched: 13. Germline V gives CDR1 SGHRS, CDR2 YFSETQ. The DNA for the CDR3 is TGCGCCAGCAGCACAATTATTCAGCGGGAGGGCCTCTACGAGCAGTACTTC. This sequence encodes CASSTIIQREGLYEQYF.